Listed below are T cell receptor beta chains from one sample, sequenced in a study of graft-versus-host responses after intestinal transplantation. The table came from immunoSEQ multiplex PCR; TCRdb's copy has only in-frame clones and leaves some out. The data contain roughly 90,000 clones, about 87% of them singletons. Their specific antigens are unknown. The sample here was unstimulated CD4+ T cells sorted from spleen or lymph node cells, taken before transplant. These TCRs come from a human donor who was the organ donor for an intestinal transplant. Both conserved end residues are part of each CDR3. A D gene is named only where the DNA matches it firmly. Size tells how often a clone was seen (once, few, many) or the class of an expanded clone, and some rows leave it out.

cdr3_aa: CASSIGTSGGLSSYNEQFF; cdr3_nt: TGTGCCAGTAGTATAGGGACTAGCGGGGGCCTCAGCTCCTACAATGAGCAGTTCTTC; j_call: TRBJ2-1; d_call: TRBD2; clone_size: -; v_call: TRBV19
cdr3_aa: CASSPEREKLFF; cdr3_nt: TGTGCCAGCTCACCAGAGAGGGAAAAACTGTTTTTT; j_call: TRBJ1-4; d_call: -; clone_size: -; v_call: TRBV18
cdr3_aa: CASSFFSGVYNEQFF; cdr3_nt: TGTGCCAGCAGCTTTTTTAGCGGGGTTTACAATGAGCAGTTCTTC; j_call: TRBJ2-1; d_call: TRBD2; clone_size: -; v_call: TRBV7-2
cdr3_aa: CASKVDRQYNEQFF; cdr3_nt: TGTGCCAGCAAGGTGGACAGGCAATACAATGAGCAGTTCTTC; j_call: TRBJ2-1; d_call: TRBD1; clone_size: -; v_call: TRBV2
cdr3_aa: CASGTTGRGHSYEQYF; cdr3_nt: TGTGCCAGCGGAACAACAGGCAGGGGGCACTCCTACGAGCAGTACTTC; j_call: TRBJ2-7; d_call: TRBD1; clone_size: -; v_call: TRBV7-9
cdr3_aa: CASSQGSGQGATQYF; cdr3_nt: TGTGCCAGCAGCCAAGGTTCTGGGCAGGGGGCGACCCAGTACTTC; j_call: TRBJ2-5; d_call: TRBD1; clone_size: few; v_call: TRBV4-2
cdr3_aa: CASSIRGVNTGELFF; cdr3_nt: TGTGCCAGCAGCATTCGGGGGGTTAACACCGGGGAGCTGTTTTTT; j_call: TRBJ2-2; d_call: -; clone_size: -; v_call: TRBV21-1
cdr3_aa: CASKPGRAVYTEAFF; cdr3_nt: TGTGCCAGCAAGCCGGGCAGGGCGGTGTACACTGAAGCTTTCTTT; j_call: TRBJ1-1; d_call: -; clone_size: -; v_call: TRBV6-6
cdr3_aa: CASSLQQSDGYTF; cdr3_nt: TGTGCCAGCAGCTTGCAACAGTCTGATGGCTACACCTTC; j_call: TRBJ1-2; d_call: -; clone_size: -; v_call: TRBV5-6
cdr3_aa: CASSPHRERYGYTF; cdr3_nt: TGTGCCAGCAGCCCCCACAGGGAACGCTATGGCTACACCTTC; j_call: TRBJ1-2; d_call: -; clone_size: -; v_call: TRBV9
cdr3_aa: CASSSPTGGYTEAFF; cdr3_nt: TGTGCCAGTAGTTCTCCGACAGGGGGATACACTGAAGCTTTCTTT; j_call: TRBJ1-1; d_call: TRBD1; clone_size: -; v_call: TRBV19
cdr3_aa: CSASNSYEQYF; cdr3_nt: TGCAGTGCTAGTAACAGCTACGAGCAGTACTTC; j_call: TRBJ2-7; d_call: -; clone_size: once; v_call: TRBV20-1
cdr3_aa: CASSLYEGWAEAFF; cdr3_nt: TGCGCCAGCAGCTTGTACGAGGGTTGGGCTGAAGCTTTCTTT; j_call: TRBJ1-1; d_call: -; clone_size: -; v_call: TRBV5-1
cdr3_aa: CASSSRQSVYGYTF; cdr3_nt: TGTGCCAGCAGTTCGCGACAGTCTGTCTATGGCTACACCTTC; j_call: TRBJ1-2; d_call: -; clone_size: -; v_call: TRBV27
cdr3_aa: CASSPRLGIQYF; cdr3_nt: TGTGCCAGCAGCCCCCGACTCGGCATTCAGTACTTC; j_call: TRBJ2-4; d_call: -; clone_size: -; v_call: TRBV6-6
cdr3_aa: CASSSDRGNQPQHF; cdr3_nt: TGTGCCAGCAGCTCAGACAGGGGAAATCAGCCCCAGCATTTT; j_call: TRBJ1-5; d_call: TRBD1; clone_size: -; v_call: TRBV7-2
cdr3_aa: CASSLLLRHSYNEQFF; cdr3_nt: TGTGCCAGCAGTCTCCTGCTCCGACACTCCTACAATGAGCAGTTCTTC; j_call: TRBJ2-1; d_call: -; clone_size: -; v_call: TRBV28
cdr3_aa: CATRRGLFF; cdr3_nt: TGTGCCACTCGACGGGGACTGTTTTTT; j_call: TRBJ1-4; d_call: -; clone_size: once; v_call: TRBV6-4
cdr3_aa: CASSWDSSYEQYF; cdr3_nt: TGTGCCAGCAGTTGGGACAGCTCCTACGAGCAGTACTTC; j_call: TRBJ2-7; d_call: TRBD1; clone_size: -; v_call: TRBV6-1
cdr3_aa: CASSPRDGEVFRGYTF; cdr3_nt: TGTGCCAGCAGCCCACGGGATGGGGAAGTGTTTCGAGGCTACACCTTC; j_call: TRBJ1-2; d_call: -; clone_size: -; v_call: TRBV7-3
cdr3_aa: CASSVMTGTGSIYF; cdr3_nt: TGTGCCAGCAGCGTCATGACGGGAACGGGGTCCATATATTTT; j_call: TRBJ1-3; d_call: -; clone_size: -; v_call: TRBV9
cdr3_aa: CASSPGQPGGELFF; cdr3_nt: TGTGCCAGCAGTCCCGGACAGCCCGGGGGGGAGCTGTTTTTT; j_call: TRBJ2-2; d_call: -; clone_size: -; v_call: TRBV28
cdr3_aa: CASSTGGGLSYNEQFF; cdr3_nt: TGTGCCAGTAGTACCGGAGGGGGACTATCCTACAATGAGCAGTTCTTC; j_call: TRBJ2-1; d_call: -; clone_size: -; v_call: TRBV19
cdr3_aa: CASKAGLGTEAFF; cdr3_nt: TGTGCCAGCAAAGCAGGTCTTGGCACTGAAGCTTTCTTT; j_call: TRBJ1-1; d_call: -; clone_size: -; v_call: TRBV9
cdr3_aa: CASSVRGATDTQYF; cdr3_nt: TGTGCCAGCAGCGTTCGGGGGGCCACAGATACGCAGTATTTT; j_call: TRBJ2-3; d_call: -; clone_size: -; v_call: TRBV9
cdr3_aa: CASSRLGRGSDEQFF; cdr3_nt: TGTGCCAGCAGCCGCTTGGGTCGCGGAAGCGATGAGCAGTTCTTC; j_call: TRBJ2-1; d_call: -; clone_size: -; v_call: TRBV7-3
cdr3_aa: CASSLGGSASREQYF; cdr3_nt: TGCGCCAGCAGCTTGGGGGGCTCCGCATCACGCGAGCAGTACTTC; j_call: TRBJ2-7; d_call: -; clone_size: few; v_call: TRBV5-1
cdr3_aa: CASSERGPQPQHF; cdr3_nt: TGTGCCAGCAGTGAAAGGGGTCCGCAGCCCCAGCATTTT; j_call: TRBJ1-5; d_call: -; clone_size: -; v_call: TRBV2
cdr3_aa: CASSPSPGQEVGELFF; cdr3_nt: TGTGCCAGCAGTCCGTCACCGGGACAGGAAGTCGGGGAGCTGTTTTTT; j_call: TRBJ2-2; d_call: TRBD1; clone_size: -; v_call: TRBV28
cdr3_aa: CASSVAGVASYEQYF; cdr3_nt: TGTGCCAGCAGCGTAGCGGGAGTGGCCTCCTACGAGCAGTACTTC; j_call: TRBJ2-7; d_call: TRBD2; clone_size: -; v_call: TRBV7-2
cdr3_aa: CASSQAPLAGGQGEQFF; cdr3_nt: TGTGCCAGCAGCCAAGCACCGCTAGCGGGAGGACAGGGTGAGCAGTTCTTC; j_call: TRBJ2-1; d_call: TRBD2; clone_size: -; v_call: TRBV4-2
cdr3_aa: CASSQRRIHLYEQYF; cdr3_nt: TGTGCCAGCAGCCAGCGACGGATACACCTCTACGAGCAGTACTTC; j_call: TRBJ2-7; d_call: -; clone_size: -; v_call: TRBV28
cdr3_aa: CASSQAYLRDRAYTYGYTF; cdr3_nt: TGCGCCAGCAGCCAGGCCTATCTCCGGGACAGGGCATACACCTATGGCTACACCTTC; j_call: TRBJ1-2; d_call: TRBD1; clone_size: -; v_call: TRBV4-1
cdr3_aa: CASSIAGYEQYF; cdr3_nt: TGTGCCAGCAGCATAGCGGGCTACGAGCAGTACTTC; j_call: TRBJ2-7; d_call: TRBD2; clone_size: -; v_call: TRBV28